The 3 T cell receptor beta chains below were found in one sample sequenced in a study of T cells in localized non-small cell lung cancer. The repertoire was sequenced with immunoSEQ multiplex PCR; TCRdb's copy has only in-frame clones and lacks some. This sample has fewer than 90,000 clones, with 60% to 85% found just once. The sequencing here drew on PBMCs, taken before any cancer treatment. The source is a man aged 35 to 69 with stage II squamous cell lung carcinoma.

This sequence joins TRBV5-1 and TRBJ2-2; either TRBD1 or TRBD2 may fit D (6 bases each). CDR1 SGHRS and CDR2 YFSETQ come from the germline V gene. Trimming shortened V by 1 base and J by 4 bases, and 11 bases separated the two germline ends. This CDR3 is built from 15 residues. This chain's CDR3 is CASSLRGASTGELFF. DNA for the CDR3: TGCGCCAGCAGCTTGAGGGGGGCCTCCACCGGGGAGCTGTTTTTT.

This clone was seen only a few times. The chain is built from TRBV19 and TRBJ1-5; 10 bases match TRBD1. The CDR3 has 15 residues. Trimming cost V 5 bases and J 4 bases; bases outside gene matches: 5. Germline CDR1 LNHDA, CDR2 SQIVND (reference sequence). CDR3 region: CASSPPGQGNQPQHF. DNA for the CDR3: TGTGCCAGTAGTCCACCGGGACAGGGGAATCAGCCCCAGCATTTT.

The chain links TRBV5-4 to TRBJ1-4; maybe TRBD1 (6 bases). CDR3 length: 15 residues. Trimming pared 3 bases from V and 5 bases from J, leaving 14 bases between. Germline V lookup: CDR1 SGHNT, CDR2 YYREEE (reference sequence). CDR3 sequence reads: CASSSGPGQNEKLFF. As DNA, the CDR3 is TGTGCCAGCAGCTCGGGTCCGGGACAAAATGAAAAACTGTTTTTT. The entire variable domain, with the rest obtained from reference TRBV5-4 and TRBJ1-4, is as follows: ETGVTQSPTHLIKTRGQQVTLRCSSQSGHNTVSWYQQALGQGPQFIFQYYREEENGRGNFPPRFSGLQFPNYSSELNVNALELDDSALYLCASSSGPGQNEKLFFGSGTQLSVL.